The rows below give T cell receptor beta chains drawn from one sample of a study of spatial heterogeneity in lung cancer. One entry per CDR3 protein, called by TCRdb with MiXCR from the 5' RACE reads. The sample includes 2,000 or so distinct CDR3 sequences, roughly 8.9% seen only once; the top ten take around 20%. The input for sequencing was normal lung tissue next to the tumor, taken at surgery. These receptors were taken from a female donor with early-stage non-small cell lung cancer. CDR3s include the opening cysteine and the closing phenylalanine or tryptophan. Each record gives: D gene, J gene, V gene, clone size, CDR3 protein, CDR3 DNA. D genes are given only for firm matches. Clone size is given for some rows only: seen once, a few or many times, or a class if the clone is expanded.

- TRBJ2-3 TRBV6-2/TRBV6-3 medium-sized CASRPLGTFPDTQYF TGTGCCAGCAGACCTTTAGGGACTTTTCCAGATACGCAGTATTTT
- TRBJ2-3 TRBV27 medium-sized CASTYGYTQYF TGTGCCAGCACCTATGGGTATACGCAGTATTTT
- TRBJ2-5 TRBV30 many CAWGRGLQETQYF TGTGCCTGGGGAAGGGGACTGCAAGAGACCCAGTACTTC
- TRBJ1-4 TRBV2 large CASSERSDEKLFF TGTGCCAGCAGTGAACGTTCGGATGAAAAACTGTTTTTT
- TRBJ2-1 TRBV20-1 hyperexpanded CSARDTVSYNEQFF TGCAGTGCTAGAGATACCGTTTCCTACAATGAGCAGTTCTTC
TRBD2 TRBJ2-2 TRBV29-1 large CSVGRGGAGELFF TGCAGCGTTGGTCGCGGGGGGGCCGGGGAGCTGTTTTTT
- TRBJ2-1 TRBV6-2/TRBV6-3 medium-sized CASTNRFNEQFF TGTGCCAGCACAAACAGGTTCAATGAGCAGTTCTTC
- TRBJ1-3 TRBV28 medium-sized CASSETFRNTIYF TGTGCCAGCAGCGAAACCTTCCGAAACACCATATATTTT
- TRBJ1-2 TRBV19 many CATPWGNGYTF TGTGCCACCCCTTGGGGCAATGGCTACACCTTC
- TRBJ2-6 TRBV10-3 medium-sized CAISGTAFSSGANVLTF TGTGCCATCAGTGGGACAGCCTTTAGCTCTGGGGCCAACGTCCTGACTTTC
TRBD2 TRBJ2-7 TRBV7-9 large CASSSPLASGSPEQYF TGTGCCAGCAGCTCCCCGCTGGCTAGCGGGAGCCCCGAGCAGTACTTC
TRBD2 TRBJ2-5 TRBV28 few CASSPISGRAGTQYF TGTGCCAGCAGTCCGATTAGCGGGAGGGCCGGGACCCAGTACTTC
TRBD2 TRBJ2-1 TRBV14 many CASSRRTSVWNEQFF TGTGCCAGCAGCCGGAGGACTAGCGTTTGGAATGAGCAGTTCTTC
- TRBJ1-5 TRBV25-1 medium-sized CASSGEGIGNQPQHF TGTGCCAGCAGTGGAGAGGGAATCGGGAATCAGCCCCAGCATTTT
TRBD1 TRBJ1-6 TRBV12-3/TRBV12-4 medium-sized CASSLRTGTGPYNSPLHF TGTGCCAGCAGTTTACGAACCGGGACAGGACCTTATAATTCACCCCTCCACTTT
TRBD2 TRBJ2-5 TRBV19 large CASSMTSSTQETQYF TGTGCCAGTAGTATGACTAGCAGCACCCAAGAGACCCAGTACTTC
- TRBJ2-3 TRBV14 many CASSQLRQGTDTQYF TGTGCCAGCAGCCAGCTCCGACAGGGCACAGATACGCAGTATTTT
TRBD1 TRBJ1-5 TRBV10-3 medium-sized CAISDATGGNQPQHF TGTGCCATCAGTGACGCGACAGGGGGGAATCAGCCCCAGCATTTT
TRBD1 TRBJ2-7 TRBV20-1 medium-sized CSAGGGTGMNEQYF TGCAGTGCTGGTGGGGGGACAGGTATGAACGAGCAGTACTTC
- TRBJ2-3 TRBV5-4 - CASSLTSTQYF TGTGCCAGCAGCTTAACGTCCACGCAGTATTTT
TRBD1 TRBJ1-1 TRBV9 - CASTGRTGTEAFF TGTGCCAGCACCGGAAGGACAGGGACTGAAGCTTTCTTT
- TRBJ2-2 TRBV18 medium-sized CASSPQSGTGELFF TGTGCCAGCTCACCACAGTCGGGGACCGGGGAGCTGTTTTTT
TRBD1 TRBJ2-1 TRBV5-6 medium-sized CASSGQGYNEQFF TGTGCCAGCAGCGGACAGGGGTACAATGAGCAGTTCTTC
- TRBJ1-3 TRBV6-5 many CASSSTDSGNTIYF TGTGCCAGCAGTTCTACAGACTCTGGAAACACCATATATTTT
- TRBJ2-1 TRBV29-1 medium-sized CSVDDRAYNEQFF TGCAGCGTCGACGACAGAGCCTACAATGAGCAGTTCTTC
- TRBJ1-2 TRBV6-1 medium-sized CASSEGGAGYGYTF TGTGCCAGCAGTGAAGGGGGCGCGGGCTATGGCTACACCTTC
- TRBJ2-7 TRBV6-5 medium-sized CASSYDGARGFGEQYF TGTGCCAGCAGTTACGACGGGGCCCGGGGTTTTGGCGAGCAGTACTTC
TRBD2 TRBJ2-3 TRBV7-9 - CASSLYGGGSTDTQYF TGTGCCAGCAGCTTATACGGCGGGGGGAGCACAGATACGCAGTATTTT
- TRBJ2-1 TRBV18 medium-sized CASSRSGNEQFF TGTGCCAGCTCTCGTAGTGGTAATGAGCAGTTCTTC